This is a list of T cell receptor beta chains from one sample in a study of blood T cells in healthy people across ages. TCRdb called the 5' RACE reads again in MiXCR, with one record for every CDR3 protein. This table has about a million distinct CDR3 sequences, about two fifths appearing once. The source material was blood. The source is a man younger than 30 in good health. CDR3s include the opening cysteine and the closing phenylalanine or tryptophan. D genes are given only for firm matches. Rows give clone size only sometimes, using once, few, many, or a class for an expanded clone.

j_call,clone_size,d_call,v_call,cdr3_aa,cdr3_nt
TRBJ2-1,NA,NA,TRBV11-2,CASSLGSSASDCNEQFF,TGTGCCAGCAGCTTAGGCTCTAGCGCGTCTGACTGCAATGAGCAGTTCTTC
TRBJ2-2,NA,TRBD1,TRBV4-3,CASSQDTETGFLTGELFF,TGCGCCAGCAGCCAAGATACGGAGACAGGGTTCCTCACCGGGGAGCTGTTTTTT
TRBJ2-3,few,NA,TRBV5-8,CASSFSDRNADTQYF,TGTGCCAGCAGCTTTTCGGATAGGAACGCAGATACGCAGTATTTT
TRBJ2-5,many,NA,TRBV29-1,CSVKIPGRRSSETQYF,TGCAGCGTTAAAATTCCGGGACGGCGGTCATCAGAGACCCAGTACTTC
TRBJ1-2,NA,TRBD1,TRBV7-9,CASSRPRDRGFGGYTF,TGTGCCAGCAGCCGACCCCGGGACAGGGGATTTGGAGGCTACACCTTC
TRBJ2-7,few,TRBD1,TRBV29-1,CSVLSGTGGREQYF,TGCAGCGTACTCTCCGGGACAGGGGGTCGCGAGCAGTACTTC
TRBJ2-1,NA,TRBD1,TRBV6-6,CASSYGRGPYNEQFF,TGTGCCAGCAGTTACGGCAGGGGGCCCTACAATGAGCAGTTCTTC
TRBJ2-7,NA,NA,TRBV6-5,CASSYPGAPLYEQYF,TGTGCCAGCAGTTACCCCGGGGCACCTCTCTACGAGCAGTACTTC
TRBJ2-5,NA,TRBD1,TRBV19,CASSIGQGQETQYF,TGTGCCAGTAGTATAGGACAGGGGCAAGAGACCCAGTACTTC
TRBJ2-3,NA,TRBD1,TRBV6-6,CASSYPGGLTDTQYF,TGTGCCAGCAGTTACCCAGGGGGTTTGACAGATACGCAGTATTTT
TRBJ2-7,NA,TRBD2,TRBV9,CASSDRTSGVGNEQYF,TGTGCCAGCAGCGACAGGACTAGCGGGGTGGGCAATGAGCAGTACTTC
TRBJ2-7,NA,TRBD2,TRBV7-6,CASSLALGEGYEQYF,TGTGCCAGCAGCTTAGCGCTCGGGGAGGGCTACGAGCAGTACTTC
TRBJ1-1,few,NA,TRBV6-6,CASSPTGKTEAFF,TGTGCCAGCAGCCCCACAGGGAAGACTGAAGCTTTCTTT
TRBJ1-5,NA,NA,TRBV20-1,CSARAPNQPQHF,TGCAGTGCTAGAGCTCCCAATCAGCCCCAGCATTTT
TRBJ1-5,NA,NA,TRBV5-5,CASSLEGQGWNQPQHF,TGTGCCAGCAGCTTGGAAGGCCAGGGTTGGAATCAGCCCCAGCATTTT
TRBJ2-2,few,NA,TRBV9,CASTPPFTGKSDTGELFF,TGTGCCAGCACCCCGCCCTTCACTGGAAAAAGTGACACCGGGGAGCTGTTTTTT
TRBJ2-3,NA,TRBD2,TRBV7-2,CASSRNRGGTTRRIDTQYF,TGTGCCAGCAGCCGCAATCGGGGGGGGACTACACGGCGCATAGATACGCAGTATTTT
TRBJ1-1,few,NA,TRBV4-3,CASSQAGNEAFF,TGCGCCAGCAGCCAGGCAGGGAATGAAGCTTTCTTT
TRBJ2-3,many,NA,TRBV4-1,CASSAGGGKDTQYF,TGCGCCAGCAGCGCGGGTGGAGGTAAAGATACGCAGTATTTT
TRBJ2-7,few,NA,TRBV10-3,CAINPGDGLEQYF,TGTGCCATCAACCCAGGGGACGGGCTCGAGCAGTACTTC
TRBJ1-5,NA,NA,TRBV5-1,CASSQNFNQPQHF,TGCGCCAGCAGCCAAAACTTTAATCAGCCCCAGCATTTT
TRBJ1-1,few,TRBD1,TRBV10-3,CAITQRETGFTEAFF,TGTGCCATCACCCAACGGGAGACAGGGTTCACTGAAGCTTTCTTT
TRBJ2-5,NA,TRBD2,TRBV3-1,CASSPGTSGRETQYF,TGTGCCAGCAGCCCGGGGACTAGCGGGAGAGAGACCCAGTACTTC
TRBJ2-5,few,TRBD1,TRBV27,CASRIQGQQYF,TGTGCCAGCAGAATCCAGGGACAGCAGTACTTC
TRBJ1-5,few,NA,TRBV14,CASAEGPNQPQHF,TGTGCCAGCGCCGAAGGGCCCAATCAGCCCCAGCATTTT
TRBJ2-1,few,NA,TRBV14,CASRGGGRDLNNEQFF,TGTGCCAGTCGGGGAGGGGGCCGCGACTTAAACAATGAGCAGTTCTTC
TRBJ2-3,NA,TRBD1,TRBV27,CASSWDRVSDTQYF,TGTGCCAGCAGTTGGGACAGGGTCTCGGATACGCAGTATTTT
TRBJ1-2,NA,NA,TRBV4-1,CASSQDRFTGGYTF,TGCGCCAGCAGCCAAGACAGGTTCACGGGTGGCTACACCTTC
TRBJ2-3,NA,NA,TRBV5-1,CASSLNPTRTSTDTQYF,TGCGCCAGCAGCTTGAACCCCACCCGTACCAGCACAGATACGCAGTATTTT
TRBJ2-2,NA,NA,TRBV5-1,CASSLETARNGELFF,TGCGCCAGCAGCTTGGAGACGGCACGAAACGGGGAGCTGTTTTTT
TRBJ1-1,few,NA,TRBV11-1,CASSLPYGGEAFF,TGTGCCAGCAGCTTGCCTTACGGCGGTGAAGCTTTCTTT
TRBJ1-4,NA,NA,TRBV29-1,CSVASYSVGEKLFF,TGCAGCGTTGCTTCTTACAGTGTAGGTGAAAAACTGTTTTTT
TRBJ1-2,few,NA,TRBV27,CASSFLNYGYTF,TGTGCCAGCAGTTTCCTTAACTATGGCTACACCTTC
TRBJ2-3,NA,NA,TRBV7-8,CASSLGADSDTQYF,TGTGCCAGCAGCTTAGGGGCGGATTCAGATACGCAGTATTTT
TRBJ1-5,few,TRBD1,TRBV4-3,CASSQDPKGADQPQHF,TGCGCCAGCAGCCAAGATCCAAAGGGGGCGGATCAGCCCCAGCATTTT
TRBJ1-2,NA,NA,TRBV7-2,CASSLEVGRRYGHTF,TGTGCCAGCAGCTTAGAGGTGGGACGGAGGTATGGCCACACCTTC
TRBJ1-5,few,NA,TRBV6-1,CASSEWGNSNQPQHF,TGTGCCAGCAGTGAATGGGGGAATAGCAATCAGCCCCAGCATTTT
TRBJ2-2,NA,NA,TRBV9,CASSVGGRTVNTGELFF,TGTGCCAGCAGCGTAGGGGGTAGGACAGTCAACACCGGGGAGCTGTTTTTT
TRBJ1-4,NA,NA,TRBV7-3,CASSPRQVAAEKLFF,TGTGCCAGCAGCCCCCGACAGGTGGCCGCCGAAAAACTGTTTTTT
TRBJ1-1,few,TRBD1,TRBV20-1,CSARPGGSRTEAFF,TGCAGTGCCCGCCCAGGGGGTTCGAGAACTGAAGCTTTCTTT
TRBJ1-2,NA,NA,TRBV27,CAGLFQGHGCTF,TGTGCCGGCCTCTTCCAGGGCCATGGCTGCACCTTC
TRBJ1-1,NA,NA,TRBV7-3,CASSQGGPTEAFF,TGTGCCAGCAGCCAAGGTGGACCCACTGAAGCTTTCTTT
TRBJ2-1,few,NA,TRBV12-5,CASGLSGVRYNEQFF,TGTGCTAGTGGTTTATCAGGGGTTCGGTACAATGAGCAGTTCTTC
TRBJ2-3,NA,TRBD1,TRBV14,CASSHGRGLKDTQYF,TGTGCCAGCAGCCATGGCAGGGGGCTTAAAGATACGCAGTATTTT
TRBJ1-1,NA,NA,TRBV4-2,CASSQDPFRLGLLNTEAFF,TGTGCCAGCAGCCAAGATCCTTTTAGGCTGGGTCTCCTCAACACTGAAGCTTTCTTT
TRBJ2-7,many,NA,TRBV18,CASSPGTSSYEQYF,TGTGCCAGCTCACCGGGCACCAGCTCCTACGAGCAGTACTTC
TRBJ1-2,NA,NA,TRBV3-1,CASSPHSAEYGYTF,TGTGCCAGCAGCCCCCATTCGGCGGAATATGGCTACACCTTC
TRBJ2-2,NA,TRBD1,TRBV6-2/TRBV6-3,CASSYPRIGGKANTGELFF,TGTGCCAGCAGTTACCCGAGGATAGGGGGCAAGGCGAACACCGGGGAGCTGTTTTTT
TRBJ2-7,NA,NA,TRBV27,CASSFGPDGEQYF,TGTGCCAGCAGTTTTGGTCCGGACGGCGAGCAGTACTTC
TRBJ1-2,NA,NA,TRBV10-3,CAISERGVGPNNGYTF,TGTGCCATCAGTGAGAGGGGGGTCGGGCCGAATAATGGCTACACCTTC
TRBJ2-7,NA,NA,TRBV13,CASSFAEGEDEQYF,TGTGCCAGCAGCTTTGCAGAAGGGGAGGACGAGCAGTACTTC
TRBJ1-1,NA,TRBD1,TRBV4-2,CASSQERRQGTEAFF,TGTGCCAGCAGCCAAGAGAGGAGACAGGGAACTGAAGCTTTCTTT
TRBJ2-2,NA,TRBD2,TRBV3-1,CASRALAGANTGELFF,TGTGCTTCTAGGGCCCTAGCGGGGGCGAACACCGGGGAGCTGTTTTTT